The text below deals with one TCR beta chain. These data are taken from a study of blood T cell repertoires in COVID-19. Study-level background: Acute and convalescent COVID-19 specimens originated in the United States, Italy and Spain. PBMCs, B-cell-depleted T cells, or T cells were the source of the cDNA or gDNA that made up the material.

Per the study methods: For nucleated cells, counts were estimated from reference gene primer amplification. Sequencing used immunoSEQ multiplex PCR; TCRdb keeps in-frame clones, though not all of them. The D gene and trimming were derived from the DNA, and the V and J assignments and clone size from that table. Among about 100,000 clones listed, roughly 88% were seen once. V lost 8 bases and J lost 7, with 18 bases in between. CDR3 length: 15 residues. Germline assignment: CDR1 SNHLY and CDR2 FYNNEI. This receptor was obtained from a human donor in a cohort sampled during active COVID-19. The specimen was peripheral blood. V gene TRBV2 combines with J gene TRBJ1-6; possibly TRBD1 for D (6 bases). This chain's CDR3 is CASGSGAWGNSPLHF. CDR3 in DNA: TGTGCCAGCGGATCAGGGGCCTGGGGAAATTCACCCCTCCACTTT.